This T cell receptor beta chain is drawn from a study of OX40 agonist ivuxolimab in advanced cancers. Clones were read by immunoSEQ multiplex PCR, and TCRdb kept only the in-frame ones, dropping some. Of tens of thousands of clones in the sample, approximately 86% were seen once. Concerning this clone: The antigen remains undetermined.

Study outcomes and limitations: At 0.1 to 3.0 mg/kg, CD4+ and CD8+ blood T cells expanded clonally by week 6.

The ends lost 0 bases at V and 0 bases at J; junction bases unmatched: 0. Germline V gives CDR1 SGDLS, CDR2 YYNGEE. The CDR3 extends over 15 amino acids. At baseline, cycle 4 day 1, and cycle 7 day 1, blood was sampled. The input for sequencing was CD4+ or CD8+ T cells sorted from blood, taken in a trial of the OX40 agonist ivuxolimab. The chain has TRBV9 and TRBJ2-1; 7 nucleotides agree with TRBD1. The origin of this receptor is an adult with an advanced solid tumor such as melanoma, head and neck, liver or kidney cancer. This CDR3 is CASSVDRGSYNEQFF. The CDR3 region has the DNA TGTGCCAGCAGCGTAGACAGGGGCTCCTACAATGAGCAGTTCTTC.